These T cell receptor beta chains were read from a single sample in a study of patients and donors after allogeneic stem cell transplantation. TCRdb processed the RT-PCR reads anew with MiXCR; each CDR3 protein has one entry. The data hold about a million distinct CDR3 sequences, with roughly 18% observed a single time. The sample comprised blood, either unsorted or a sorted T cell fraction (not recorded which). The receptor set was obtained from a human donor who was either an allogeneic HSCT recipient or a stem cell or donor lymphocyte infusion donor (not recorded which). It is not recorded whose cells these are; they may come from a transplant donor. CDR3s include the opening cysteine and the closing phenylalanine or tryptophan. The D gene is left open where the match is weak. Not all rows give a size; the values are once, few, many and, for expanded clones, a class.

J gene,clone size,V gene,D gene,CDR3 DNA,CDR3 protein
TRBJ2-3,few,TRBV4-3,-,TGCGCCAGCAGCCAAGAACGTAGCGGAATACCTAGCACAGATACGCAGTATTTT,CASSQERSGIPSTDTQYF
TRBJ1-2,few,TRBV7-9,-,TGTGCCAGCAGCTCCAACCCATATGGCTACACCTTC,CASSSNPYGYTF
TRBJ1-6,few,TRBV20-1,-,TGCAGTGCTAGCCTCGGAGGGCTCGGTTCACCCCTCCACTTT,CSASLGGLGSPLHF
TRBJ2-2,-,TRBV20-1,-,TGCAGTGCTACGGGGCCGAACACCGGGGAGCTGTTTTTT,CSATGPNTGELFF
TRBJ2-7,-,TRBV20-1,TRBD2,TGCAGTGCTAGTTGGGGGGGAGCCTACGAGCAGTACTTC,CSASWGGAYEQYF
TRBJ1-2,many,TRBV12-3/TRBV12-4,-,TGTGCCAGCAGCCAGGACAGCAACTATGGCTACACCTTC,CASSQDSNYGYTF
TRBJ1-2,-,TRBV4-1,-,TGCGCCAGCAGCCACGAATGGGACGGGAACTATGGCTACACCTTC,CASSHEWDGNYGYTF
TRBJ2-4,few,TRBV12-3/TRBV12-4,-,TGTGCCAGCAGTTTAGGAGCCGGGAGAAAAAACATTCAGTACTTC,CASSLGAGRKNIQYF
TRBJ1-1,-,TRBV11-3,-,TGTGCCAGCAGCCCGACCGAGAAGAACACTGAAGCTTTCTTT,CASSPTEKNTEAFF
TRBJ2-7,-,TRBV12-3/TRBV12-4,TRBD2,TGTGCCAGCAGTCCTATGGCTAGCGGGAGCTACGAGCAGTACTTC,CASSPMASGSYEQYF
TRBJ2-2,-,TRBV12-3/TRBV12-4,-,TGTGCCAGCAGTTTGTTAGGGTACACCGGGGAGCTGTTTTTT,CASSLLGYTGELFF
TRBJ2-3,-,TRBV20-1,-,TGCAGTGCTAGAGATCACACAGATACGCAGTATTTT,CSARDHTDTQYF
TRBJ2-7,-,TRBV10-3,TRBD2,TGTGCCATCAGTGATCGCGGGGGGCCCTCCTACGAGCAGTACTTC,CAISDRGGPSYEQYF
TRBJ2-2,-,TRBV4-2,TRBD1,TGTGCCAGCAAGCCAGGGACAGCGAACACCGGGGAGCTGTTTTTT,CASKPGTANTGELFF
TRBJ2-1,-,TRBV6-5,-,TGTGCCGCAGGGAAGGCCTACAATGAGCATTTCTTC,CAAGKAYNEHFF
TRBJ1-5,-,TRBV6-4,-,TGTGCCAGCAGTCTGACTCCCAGGCAGCCCCAGCATTTT,CASSLTPRQPQHF
TRBJ1-1,-,TRBV20-1,TRBD1,TGCAGTGCTTATACAGGGGAGGACACTGAAGCTTTCTTT,CSAYTGEDTEAFF
TRBJ2-7,few,TRBV9,-,TGTGCCAGCAGCGTAGGGGCCGGTCTCTCCTACGAGCAGTACTTC,CASSVGAGLSYEQYF
TRBJ1-1,many,TRBV20-1,-,TGCAGTGCCCTGGACCTGAACACTGAAGCTTTCTTT,CSALDLNTEAFF
TRBJ1-1,-,TRBV30,TRBD1,TGTGCCTGGGACAGGGGGCGCCTGGACACTGAAGCTTTCTTT,CAWDRGRLDTEAFF
TRBJ2-3,few,TRBV28,TRBD2,TGTGCCAGTCAATCGGGGACTAGCGCCTATAGCACAGATACGCAGTATTTT,CASQSGTSAYSTDTQYF
TRBJ2-7,few,TRBV12-3/TRBV12-4,-,TGTGCCAGCAGCCCCGATCAGGAATACGAGCAGTACTTC,CASSPDQEYEQYF
TRBJ1-3,-,TRBV5-6,TRBD1,TGTGCCAGCGCCTCCCTTGGGACAGGTGACAACACCATATATTTT,CASASLGTGDNTIYF
TRBJ2-3,few,TRBV10-3,-,TGTGCCATCAGTGGGGGCGTGGCCATACAAGATACGCAGTATTTT,CAISGGVAIQDTQYF
TRBJ2-2,many,TRBV12-3/TRBV12-4,-,TGTGCCAGCACTCGCCGGGGTCTTAACACCGGGGAGCTGTTTTTT,CASTRRGLNTGELFF
TRBJ2-5,many,TRBV29-1,-,TGCAGCGCCGGCCCAGGGACGGAGACCCAGTACTTC,CSAGPGTETQYF
TRBJ1-1,few,TRBV18,-,TGTGCCAGCTCACCCCCTCAAGGGAGGGCCACTGAAGCTTTCTTT,CASSPPQGRATEAFF
TRBJ2-7,many,TRBV11-2,TRBD1,TGTGCCAGCAGCTTAGGTTGGGGACAGGAAGGGATCGGCCACGAGCAGTACTTC,CASSLGWGQEGIGHEQYF
TRBJ2-1,-,TRBV5-6,-,TGTGCCAGCAGCTTGGAGAAGGGAGAGGGCAATGAGCAGTTCTTC,CASSLEKGEGNEQFF
TRBJ1-1,-,TRBV5-4,-,TGTGCCAGCAGCTTGCCGGGACCACCTCAGAGGAGCACTGAAGCTTTCTTT,CASSLPGPPQRSTEAFF
TRBJ1-4,-,TRBV12-3/TRBV12-4,-,TGTGCCAGCAGCCCACCCCTTGGCGAAAAACTGTTTTTT,CASSPPLGEKLFF
TRBJ2-5,-,TRBV2,TRBD2,TGTGCCAGCATGGCTAGCGGACTAGGGAGGCAAGAGACCCAGTACTTC,CASMASGLGRQETQYF
TRBJ1-1,few,TRBV4-2,-,TGTGCCAGCAGCCAAGCTAAATCCGGGGCCAGGACTGAAGCTTTCTTT,CASSQAKSGARTEAFF
TRBJ2-1,many,TRBV5-1,TRBD2,TGCGCCAGCAGCTTGGAAGTAGCGGGAGGCAATGAGCAGTTCTTC,CASSLEVAGGNEQFF
TRBJ2-2,-,TRBV2,TRBD1,TGTGCCAGCAGTCCAGAGACAGGGTACGACGGGGAGCTGTTTTTT,CASSPETGYDGELFF
TRBJ1-2,few,TRBV10-3,-,TGTGCCATCAGTGAGACCGCGAGGGGCTACACCTTC,CAISETARGYTF